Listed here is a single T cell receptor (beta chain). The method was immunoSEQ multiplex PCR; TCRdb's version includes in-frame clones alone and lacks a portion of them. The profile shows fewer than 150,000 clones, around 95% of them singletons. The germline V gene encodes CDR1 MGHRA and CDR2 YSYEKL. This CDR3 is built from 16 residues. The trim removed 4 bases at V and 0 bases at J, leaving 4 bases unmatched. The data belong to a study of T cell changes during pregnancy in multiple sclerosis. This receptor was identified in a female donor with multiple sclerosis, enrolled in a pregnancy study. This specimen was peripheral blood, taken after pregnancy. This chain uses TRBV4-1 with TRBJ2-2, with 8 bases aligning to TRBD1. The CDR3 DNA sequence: TGCGCCAGCAGCCGTCAACAGGGGGCGAACACCGGGGAGCTGTTTTTT. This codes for CASSRQQGANTGELFF.